This is a list of T cell receptor beta chains from one sample in a study of OX40 agonist ivuxolimab in advanced cancers. Profiled with immunoSEQ multiplex PCR; TCRdb holds only in-frame clones, not every one. The sample lists just under 20,000 clones, roughly four fifths occurring once. The sample was CD4+ or CD8+ T cells sorted from blood, taken in a trial of the OX40 agonist ivuxolimab. The receptors stem from an adult with an advanced solid tumor such as melanoma, head and neck, liver or kidney cancer. The CDR3 runs from the conserved cysteine through the conserved F or W. D genes are given only for firm matches. Clone size is stated in some rows and not others, as once, few, many or a class when expanded.

j_gene: TRBJ1-2; abundance: once; v_gene: TRBV28; d_gene: .; CDR3nt: TGTGCCAGCAGTTTAGGGGTCAACTATGGCTACACCTTC; CDR3aa: CASSLGVNYGYTF
j_gene: TRBJ1-2; abundance: .; v_gene: TRBV6-5; d_gene: .; CDR3nt: TGTGCCAGCAACAATAGGGCCGGGAGGGACTATGGCTACACCTTC; CDR3aa: CASNNRAGRDYGYTF
j_gene: TRBJ2-3; abundance: .; v_gene: TRBV6-6; d_gene: .; CDR3nt: TGTGCCAGCAGTTACCCAGCTGCGGATACGCAGTATTTT; CDR3aa: CASSYPAADTQYF
j_gene: TRBJ2-2; abundance: .; v_gene: TRBV5-1; d_gene: .; CDR3nt: TGCGCCAGCAGCTTGTATGGGGCCGGGACCGGGGAGCTGTTTTTT; CDR3aa: CASSLYGAGTGELFF
j_gene: TRBJ1-5; abundance: .; v_gene: TRBV6-9; d_gene: .; CDR3nt: TGTGCCAGCAGTTTTCGGGGCAATCAGCCCCAGCATTTT; CDR3aa: CASSFRGNQPQHF
j_gene: TRBJ1-5; abundance: .; v_gene: TRBV9; d_gene: .; CDR3nt: TGTGCCAGCAGCCAAGGGGGACAAGGCTCCAATCAGCCCCAGCATTTT; CDR3aa: CASSQGGQGSNQPQHF
j_gene: TRBJ1-3; abundance: .; v_gene: TRBV6-1; d_gene: .; CDR3nt: TGTGCCAGCATCATAGACCCGGTCTCTGGAAACACCATATATTTT; CDR3aa: CASIIDPVSGNTIYF
j_gene: TRBJ2-5; abundance: .; v_gene: TRBV9; d_gene: .; CDR3nt: TGTGCCAGCAGCGTAGGTCGAGCCCCAGAGACCCAGTACTTC; CDR3aa: CASSVGRAPETQYF
j_gene: TRBJ1-1; abundance: .; v_gene: TRBV5-1; d_gene: .; CDR3nt: TGCGCCAGCAGTTTGGGGGTAACGAACACTGAAGCTTTCTTT; CDR3aa: CASSLGVTNTEAFF
j_gene: TRBJ2-3; abundance: few; v_gene: TRBV4-3; d_gene: .; CDR3nt: TGCGCCAGCAGCCAAGATAATCGGGGGGCTGGAGATACGCAGTATTTT; CDR3aa: CASSQDNRGAGDTQYF
j_gene: TRBJ1-1; abundance: .; v_gene: TRBV28; d_gene: .; CDR3nt: TGTGCCAGCAGTTTATGGGGAGAGAACACTGAAGCTTTCTTT; CDR3aa: CASSLWGENTEAFF
j_gene: TRBJ1-4; abundance: .; v_gene: TRBV23-1; d_gene: .; CDR3nt: TGCGCCAGCAGTCAATCCCTTCACAGTCGTAATGAAAAACTGTTTTTT; CDR3aa: CASSQSLHSRNEKLFF
j_gene: TRBJ1-5; abundance: .; v_gene: TRBV6-5; d_gene: .; CDR3nt: TGTGCCAGCAGTTCACAGGGTGGAAATCAGCCCCAGCATTTT; CDR3aa: CASSSQGGNQPQHF
j_gene: TRBJ2-2; abundance: .; v_gene: TRBV5-1; d_gene: .; CDR3nt: TGCGCCAGCAGCCCGGCATTCACCGGGGAGCTGTTTTTT; CDR3aa: CASSPAFTGELFF
j_gene: TRBJ2-2; abundance: .; v_gene: TRBV15; d_gene: TRBD1; CDR3nt: TGTGCCACCAGCAGAGACAGGGGGCTTCGCCGTAGCACCGGGGAGCTGTTTTTT; CDR3aa: CATSRDRGLRRSTGELFF
j_gene: TRBJ2-7; abundance: once; v_gene: TRBV15; d_gene: .; CDR3nt: TGTGCCACCAGCAGAGATTCTGGAGGGGCCTACGAGCAGTACTTC; CDR3aa: CATSRDSGGAYEQYF
j_gene: TRBJ1-1; abundance: .; v_gene: TRBV7-3; d_gene: .; CDR3nt: TGTGCCTCCAAAAGACAGGAAAACACTGAAGCTTTCTTT; CDR3aa: CASKRQENTEAFF
j_gene: TRBJ2-5; abundance: .; v_gene: TRBV2; d_gene: .; CDR3nt: TGTGCCAGCAGTGAAAACTCAGATCAGACCCAGTACTTC; CDR3aa: CASSENSDQTQYF
j_gene: TRBJ1-3; abundance: .; v_gene: TRBV23-1; d_gene: .; CDR3nt: TGCGCCAGCAGCGTCGGGGGCTACTCTGGAAACACCATATATTTT; CDR3aa: CASSVGGYSGNTIYF
j_gene: TRBJ1-2; abundance: .; v_gene: TRBV30; d_gene: .; CDR3nt: TGTGCCTGGAGTGTAAACTGGGGGCGAGGCTATGGCTACACCTTC; CDR3aa: CAWSVNWGRGYGYTF
j_gene: TRBJ2-6; abundance: .; v_gene: TRBV2; d_gene: .; CDR3nt: TGTGCCAGCAGTCTAAGGGGGGGACCAATCTCTGGGGCCAACGTCCTGACTTTC; CDR3aa: CASSLRGGPISGANVLTF
j_gene: TRBJ2-5; abundance: .; v_gene: TRBV30; d_gene: TRBD1; CDR3nt: TGTGCCTGGAGTCGAGGGACAGGGACTCAGACCCAGTACTTC; CDR3aa: CAWSRGTGTQTQYF
j_gene: TRBJ2-7; abundance: .; v_gene: TRBV30; d_gene: TRBD2; CDR3nt: TGTGCCTGGAGTGTAGCTAGCGGGACCTACGAGCAGTACTTC; CDR3aa: CAWSVASGTYEQYF
j_gene: TRBJ1-5; abundance: .; v_gene: TRBV6-6; d_gene: .; CDR3nt: TGTGCCAGCAGTAGAAACGGGGGAGGCAATCAGCCCCAGCATTTT; CDR3aa: CASSRNGGGNQPQHF
j_gene: TRBJ1-5; abundance: .; v_gene: TRBV7-9; d_gene: TRBD1; CDR3nt: TGTGCCAGCAGCTTAGCGAGAGGGGGACAGTACAATCAGCCCCAGCATTTT; CDR3aa: CASSLARGGQYNQPQHF
j_gene: TRBJ2-3; abundance: few; v_gene: TRBV6-1; d_gene: .; CDR3nt: TGTGCCAGCATGTCGACAGGAATTATAGATACGCAGTATTTT; CDR3aa: CASMSTGIIDTQYF
j_gene: TRBJ2-3; abundance: .; v_gene: TRBV6-6; d_gene: .; CDR3nt: TGTGCCAGCAGTTACGTTGCCACAGATACGCAGTATTTT; CDR3aa: CASSYVATDTQYF
j_gene: TRBJ1-1; abundance: .; v_gene: TRBV28; d_gene: .; CDR3nt: TGTGCCAGCAGTTTATGGGGGCCCGAAGCTTTCTTT; CDR3aa: CASSLWGPEAFF